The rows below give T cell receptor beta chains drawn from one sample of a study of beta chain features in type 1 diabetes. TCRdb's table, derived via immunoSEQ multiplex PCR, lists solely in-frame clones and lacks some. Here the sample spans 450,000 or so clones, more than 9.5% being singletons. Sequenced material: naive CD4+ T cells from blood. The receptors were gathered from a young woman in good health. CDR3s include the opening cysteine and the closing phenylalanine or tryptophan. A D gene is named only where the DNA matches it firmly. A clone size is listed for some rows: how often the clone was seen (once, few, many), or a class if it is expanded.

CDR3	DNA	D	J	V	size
CASRSQSSYEQYF	TGCGCCAGCAGGTCTCAGAGCTCCTACGAGCAGTACTTC	.	TRBJ2-7	TRBV5-1	.
CASSEDRVMNEQFF	TGTGCCAGCAGTGAGGACAGGGTTATGAATGAGCAGTTCTTC	TRBD1	TRBJ2-1	TRBV6-5	few
CASGTGYGYTF	TGTGCCAGCGGTACAGGGTATGGCTACACCTTC	.	TRBJ1-2	TRBV7-9	.
CASSTRDEQFF	TGTGCCAGCAGTACGAGGGATGAGCAGTTCTTC	.	TRBJ2-1	TRBV6-6	few
CASSFETSVDTQYF	TGTGCCAGCAGCTTTGAAACTAGCGTGGATACGCAGTATTTT	TRBD2	TRBJ2-3	TRBV7-9	.
CASSWGSGGQETQYF	TGTGCCAGCAGTTGGGGTAGCGGGGGGCAAGAGACCCAGTACTTC	TRBD2	TRBJ2-5	TRBV28	few
CASSLLPYEQYF	TGTGCCAGCAGCTTGTTACCCTACGAGCAGTACTTC	.	TRBJ2-7	TRBV7-2	.
CASSLPADTQYF	TGTGCCAGCAGCCTGCCAGCAGATACGCAGTATTTT	.	TRBJ2-3	TRBV7-8	few
CASSRIAGGPETQYF	TGTGCCAGCAGCCGGATAGCGGGGGGGCCAGAGACCCAGTACTTC	TRBD2	TRBJ2-5	TRBV5-4	.
CASSLSLQARNEKLFF	TGTGCCAGCAGTTTATCACTCCAGGCGAGGAATGAAAAACTGTTTTTT	.	TRBJ1-4	TRBV27	.
CASSLALSREQYF	TGTGCCAGCAGCTTAGCGCTATCGAGGGAGCAGTACTTC	.	TRBJ2-7	TRBV7-2	.
CASSRTLGTSQETQYF	TGCGCCAGCAGCCGAACCCTAGGAACTAGTCAGGAGACCCAGTACTTC	.	TRBJ2-5	TRBV4-3	.
CASRDNRVSTDTQYF	TGTGCCAGCAGAGATAATCGGGTTAGCACAGATACGCAGTATTTT	.	TRBJ2-3	TRBV7-2	few
CASSVRDGSGNTIYF	TGTGCCAGCAGCGTCCGGGACGGCTCTGGAAACACCATATATTTT	.	TRBJ1-3	TRBV9	.
CASSYHTF	TGTGCCAGCAGCTACCACACCTTC	.	TRBJ1-2	TRBV11-3	.
CASAPGQGSYEQYF	TGTGCCAGCGCCCCGGGACAGGGCTCCTACGAGCAGTACTTC	TRBD1	TRBJ2-7	TRBV9	few
CASRPPGIPNEQYF	TGTGCCAGCAGACCACCAGGGATTCCTAACGAGCAGTACTTC	.	TRBJ2-7	TRBV7-2	.